These 26 T cell receptor beta chains were sequenced from one sample in a study of blood T cell repertoires in COVID-19. Here immunoSEQ multiplex PCR was the method, and the copy in TCRdb shows in-frame clones only, minus some. This table holds about 14,000 clones, roughly 73% found once. The sequenced sample was peripheral blood. The receptors were sampled from a man between 65 and 85 years old with acute or convalescent COVID-19.

This clone occurred once. The chain is built from TRBV27 and TRBJ2-7, with a possible D match to TRBD1 (6 bases). Per germline, CDR1 MNHEY and CDR2 SMNVEV (reference sequence). Between the trimmed V and J ends, which lost 2 bases and 5 bases, there was a span of 25 bases. This CDR3 contains 18 residues. This CDR3 is CASSLNLGARGFFHEQYF. The CDR3 DNA sequence: TGTGCCAGCAGTTTAAACCTCGGAGCCAGGGGTTTTTTCCACGAGCAGTACTTC.

This clone was seen just once. This sequence joins TRBV6-6 and TRBJ2-3; 9 nucleotides align to TRBD2. Germline V gene lookup returns CDR1 MNHNY and CDR2 SVGAGI (reference sequence). The CDR3 is 16 amino acids. V trimming: 5 bases; J trimming: 1 base; junction bases outside the gene matches: 7. CDR3 residues: CASSATAGGGTDTQYF. The CDR3 DNA is TGTGCCAGCAGTGCCACAGCGGGAGGAGGCACAGATACGCAGTATTTT.

The table lists this clone with a few counts. The CDR3 DNA is TGTGCCAGCAGTCGACAGGGTGGAAACGAGCAGTACTTC. It codes for CASSRQGGNEQYF. The chain couples TRBV6-2 or TRBV6-3 to TRBJ2-7; 7 positions agree with TRBD1. The CDR3 covers 13 residues. Germline CDR1 is MNHEY and CDR2 is SVGEGT. V lost 5 bases, J lost 5 bases, and 6 bases stayed unmatched.

A single count supports this clone. This chain uses TRBV15 with TRBJ2-1; TRBD1 aligns across 9 bases. Germline values: CDR1 LNHNV, CDR2 YYDKDF (reference sequence). This CDR3 is built from 15 residues. V dropped 3 bases and J dropped 8; count of bases not matched to a gene: 8. For the CDR3, the DNA is TGTGCCACCAGCAGGTGGGGACAGGGCTCCGATGAGCAGTTCTTC. Its translation: CATSRWGQGSDEQFF.

This clone was detected only a few times. The genes are TRBV7-8 and TRBJ1-1; 12 bases map to TRBD1. This CDR3 spans 17 amino acids. J was trimmed by 0 bases and V by 5 bases; bases with no gene match: 7. CDR1 and CDR2 from the germline V gene are SGHVS and FQNEAQ. CDR3 bases: TGTGCCAGCAGCCGCGGGACAGGGGGCTCCATGAACACTGAAGCTTTCTTT. It is translated as CASSRGTGGSMNTEAFF.

This chain links TRBV7-2 with TRBJ2-5; D gene uncertain. This CDR3 has 13 residues. The germline V gene has CDR1 SGHTA and CDR2 FQGNSA. Trimming removed 6 bases at V and 1 base at J, with 9 bases between. CDR3 sequence (DNA): TGTGCCAGCAGTAACTTGCCCCAAGAGACCCAGTACTTC. Its translation: CASSNLPQETQYF. Full variable domain (outside the CDR3, taken from reference TRBV7-2 and TRBJ2-5): GAGVSQSPSNKVTEKGKDVELRCDPISGHTALYWYRQSLGQGLEFLIYFQGNSAPDKSGLPSDRFSAERTGGSVSTLTIQRTQQEDSAVYLCASSNLPQETQYFGPGTRLLVL.

This sequence joins TRBV19 and TRBJ1-5, with 7 bases that match TRBD1. The CDR3 has 15 residues. V dropped 3 bases and J dropped 1; count of bases not matched to a gene: 3. Looked up from germline, CDR1 is LNHDA and CDR2 is SQIVND (reference sequence). The CDR3 DNA sequence: TGTGCCAGTAGTATGACAGGGCTAAGCAATCAGCCCCAGCATTTT. Its translation is CASSMTGLSNQPQHF.

The chain links TRBV6-2 or TRBV6-3 to TRBJ2-7; 7 bases match TRBD1. Germline V CDR1 and CDR2: MNHEY, SVGEGT. This CDR3 has 13 amino acids. The V segment lost 5 bases and the J segment 2 bases; nucleotides outside the gene matches: 3. The CDR3 DNA follows: TGTGCCAGCAGTCTCCAGGGGGCCTACGAGCAGTACTTC. Protein: CASSLQGAYEQYF.

This chain uses TRBV6-2 or TRBV6-3 with TRBJ2-1; 7 nucleotides match TRBD2. The CDR3 spans 13 residues. Trimming took 6 bases from V and 3 from J; bases not matched to a gene: 2. Germline V gives CDR1 MNHEY, CDR2 SVGEGT. In DNA, the CDR3 is TGTGCCAGCAGCATAGCGGGCTACAATGAGCAGTTCTTC. Its translation: CASSIAGYNEQFF.

The J gene is TRBJ1-1, the V gene TRBV6-6, with a tentative D call TRBD1 (6 bases). Between the trimmed V and J ends, which lost 6 bases and 1 base, there was a span of 9 bases. The CDR3 sequence is 13 residues long. The germline gives CDR1 MNHNY, CDR2 SVGAGI (reference sequence). CDR3 region: CASSTQGNTEAFF. For the CDR3, the DNA is TGTGCCAGCAGCACACAGGGGAACACTGAAGCTTTCTTT.

This chain uses TRBV19 with TRBJ2-7, with D possibly TRBD1 on 6 matching bases. Looked up from germline, CDR1 is LNHDA and CDR2 is SQIVND (reference sequence). The length of the CDR3 is 14 residues. The germline V and J ends were trimmed by 3 bases and 5 bases, with 14 bases remaining between them. CDR3 sequence reads: CASSIKGDYDEQYF. CDR3 DNA: TGTGCCAGTAGTATTAAGGGGGATTACGACGAGCAGTACTTC.

Comment on this clone: One end of the junction does not line up with germline, which may come from a read error. The chain links TRBV7-7 to TRBJ2-5, with D perhaps matching TRBD1 (5 bases). CDR1 SSHAT and CDR2 FNYEAQ come from the germline V gene (reference sequence). This CDR3 comprises 12 residues. The CDR3 bases are TGTGCTAGCAGCTTATCAGGGGAGACCCAGTACTTC. This codes for CASSLSGETQYF. Full variable domain (missing parts from reference TRBV7-7 and TRBJ2-5): GAGVSQSPRYKVTKRGQDVTLRCDPISSHATLYWYQQALGQGPEFLTYFNYEAQPDKSGLPSDRFSAERPEGSISTLTIQRTEQRDSAMYRCASSLSGETQYFGPGTRLLVL.

V and J are TRBV5-4 and TRBJ2-7; D perhaps matches TRBD2 (5 bases). Germline loops: CDR1 SGHNT, CDR2 YYREEE (reference sequence). Trimming removed 2 bases from V and 2 bases from J, with 11 bases in between. This CDR3 is 14 amino acids long. CDR3 loop: CASSLSGGPYEQYF. In nucleotides, the CDR3 is TGTGCCAGCAGCTTATCAGGAGGACCCTACGAGCAGTACTTC.

This clone came up a few times. The chain couples TRBV6-4 to TRBJ2-5, with a weak D call TRBD1 (6 bases). Germline CDR1 reads MRHNA; CDR2 reads SNTAGT. This CDR3 spans 16 amino acids. Trimming took 2 bases from V and 5 from J, leaving 18 bases between them. The DNA of the CDR3 is TGTGCCAGCAGTGACCAACGCAGGGACAATCTCGAGACCCAGTACTTC. Encoded protein: CASSDQRRDNLETQYF.

The V gene is TRBV27, the J gene TRBJ2-7, with 7 bases that match TRBD2. The length of the CDR3 is 13 residues. The J segment lost 5 bases and the V segment lost 2 bases, leaving 3 bases of the junction unmatched. Germline loops: CDR1 MNHEY, CDR2 SMNVEV (reference sequence). CDR3 protein: CASSLRGENEQYF. In DNA, the CDR3 is TGTGCCAGCAGTTTACGGGGGGAGAACGAGCAGTACTTC.

The chain couples TRBV3-1 (or the pseudogene TRBV3-2) to TRBJ1-2; D gene ambiguous. CDR3 length: 18 residues. CDR1 is LGHDT, CDR2 YNNKEL, per germline (reference sequence). V was clipped by 2 bases and J by 2 bases, with 21 bases between them. The CDR3 DNA reads as TGTGCCAGCAGCCAACTACCGAGTCCCGGGATGCTAAACTATGGCTACACCTTC. Its translation is CASSQLPSPGMLNYGYTF.

The genes are TRBV6-2 or TRBV6-3 and TRBJ2-1, with D possibly matching TRBD2 (5 bases). Trimming removed 2 bases at V and 11 bases at J, with 13 bases between. From germline, CDR1 is MNHEY and CDR2 SVGEGT. The CDR3 spans 13 residues. The CDR3 DNA is TGTGCCAGCAGTTACGGTAGGGAGAGGCAGCAGTTCTTC. Translation: CASSYGRERQQFF.

The CDR3 region is CATGNAGASYNEQFF. The CDR3 nucleotides are TGTGCCACCGGTAACGCGGGAGCCTCCTACAATGAGCAGTTCTTC. This sequence joins TRBV6-5 and TRBJ2-1, with TRBD2 identical over 7 bases. The ends lost 10 bases at V and 0 bases at J; junction bases unmatched: 9. Germline CDR1 and CDR2: MNHEY and SVGAGI. This CDR3 has 15 residues.

The rearrangement joins TRBV28 to TRBJ1-4, with 9 bases that match TRBD1. This CDR3 region has 14 residues. V was clipped by 3 bases and J by 6 bases; unmatched bases: 2. Germline V gene lookup returns CDR1 MDHEN and CDR2 SYDVKM. CDR3 coding DNA: TGTGCCAGCAGTTTTCGGACAGGGGATGAAAAACTGTTTTTT. Encoded protein: CASSFRTGDEKLFF.

The chain employs TRBV5-1 and TRBJ1-4, with D maybe TRBD1 (6 bases). CDR1 is SGHRS, CDR2 YFSETQ, per germline. V shed 0 bases and J shed 2 bases, with 11 bases lying between them. The CDR3 has 16 residues. The DNA of the CDR3 is TGCGCCAGCAGCTTGGTGGGGGCTGCGACTAATGAAAAACTGTTTTTT. Its translation is CASSLVGAATNEKLFF.

V and J are TRBV7-2 and TRBJ2-4; 12 bases map to TRBD2. J was trimmed by 8 bases and V by 1 base; bases with no gene match: 6. The V gene's germline CDR1 is SGHTA and CDR2 FQGNSA. CDR3 length: 16 amino acids. DNA of the CDR3: TGTGCCAGCAGCTTAGGCCTAGCGGGGGGGCAATACATTCAGTACTTC. Its protein product is CASSLGLAGGQYIQYF.

This chain joins TRBV5-1 and TRBJ1-4; D is ambiguous. Trimming left V 0 bases short and J 5 bases short, with 8 bases between. Germline V lookup: CDR1 SGHRS, CDR2 YFSETQ. The CDR3 totals 14 residues. The CDR3 spells CASSLAPQNEKLFF. The DNA for the CDR3 is TGCGCCAGCAGCTTGGCCCCGCAGAATGAAAAACTGTTTTTT. Full variable domain (outside the CDR3, taken from reference TRBV5-1 and TRBJ1-4): KAGVTQTPRYLIKTRGQQVTLSCSPISGHRSVSWYQQTPGQGLQFLFEYFSETQRNKGNFPGRFSGRQFSNSRSEMNVSTLELGDSALYLCASSLAPQNEKLFFGSGTQLSVL.

The rearrangement joins TRBV11-2 to TRBJ1-1; D is perhaps TRBD1 (6 bases). There are 13 residues in the CDR3. Germline loops: CDR1 SGHAT, CDR2 FQNNGV. The germline V and J ends were trimmed by 10 bases and 2 bases, with 14 bases remaining between them. CDR3 region: CAILGGANTEAFF. The CDR3 coding sequence is TGTGCCATCTTGGGGGGGGCAAACACTGAAGCTTTCTTT. The full variable domain, in which reference TRBV11-2 and TRBJ1-1 provide the parts outside the CDR3, is EAGVAQSPRYKIIEKRQSVAFWCNPISGHATLYWYQQILGQGPKLLIQFQNNGVVDDSQLPKDRFSAERLKGVDSTLKIQPAKLEDSAVYLCAILGGANTEAFFGQGTRLTVV.

The V gene is TRBV30, the J gene TRBJ1-2; the match to TRBD1 covers 8 bases. Germline V lookup: CDR1 GTSNPN, CDR2 SVGIG (reference sequence). The CDR3 extends over 16 amino acids. V lost 0 bases and J lost 4; bases outside the gene matches: 10. The CDR3 nucleotides are TGTGCCTGGAGTGTGGGAACAGGGGGAGCGGTCTATGGCTACACCTTC. It codes for CAWSVGTGGAVYGYTF.

The chain carries TRBV5-4 and TRBJ2-5; 7 nucleotides align to TRBD1. The CDR3 length is 14 residues. The J segment lost 7 bases and the V segment lost 3 bases, leaving 9 bases of the junction unmatched. Germline V CDR1 and CDR2: SGHNT, YYREEE (reference sequence). CDR3 in amino acids: CASSSRGQAGTQYF. The CDR3 DNA follows: TGTGCCAGCAGCTCCCGAGGACAGGCAGGGACCCAGTACTTC.

The V and J genes are TRBV30 and TRBJ1-6; a weak D match, TRBD1 (5 bases). Germline V CDR1 and CDR2: GTSNPN, SVGIG (reference sequence). V was shortened by 2 bases and J by 7 bases, with 12 bases between the two germline ends. The CDR3 loop spans 14 amino acids. The CDR3 bases are TGTGCCTGGAGTTCGAGCCAGGGAAATTCACCCCTCCACTTT. Translated: CAWSSSQGNSPLHF.